The rows below give T cell receptor beta chains drawn from one sample of a study of CD4 T cells in relation to SARS-CoV-2 and coronaviruses. Repertoires were generated with immunoSEQ multiplex PCR, while TCRdb's copy carries only in-frame clones and drops some. The data contain tens of thousands of clones, roughly 72% of them seen just once; the ten biggest clones take up roughly a sixth. These TCRs' antigens remain unknown. Sequenced: CD4+ T cells from PBMCs, cultured in vitro. Receptor source: a human donor in good health. Both conserved end residues are part of each CDR3. A D gene is named only where the DNA matches it firmly. Not all rows give a size; the values are once, few, many and, for expanded clones, a class.

size	J	D	V	DNA	CDR3
-	TRBJ2-1	-	TRBV12-3/TRBV12-4	TGTGCCAGCATGAGGAGAAACAATGAGCAGTTCTTC	CASMRRNNEQFF
-	TRBJ2-1	-	TRBV3-1/TRBV3-2	TGTGCCAGCAGCCAAGGTGTCTTAGCGAGCAATGAGCAGTTCTTC	CASSQGVLASNEQFF
-	TRBJ1-2	-	TRBV21-1	TGTGCCAGCAGCAAAGACGCGGCAGGGAGCTATGGCTACACCTTC	CASSKDAAGSYGYTF
-	TRBJ2-7	TRBD1	TRBV18	TGTGCCAGCTCACCGGGACAGGGGGCGTCCTACGAGCAGTACTTC	CASSPGQGASYEQYF
few	TRBJ1-3	-	TRBV4-2	TGTGCCAGCAGCCAAGATAGAAAAAACACCATATATTTT	CASSQDRKNTIYF
-	TRBJ2-1	-	TRBV21-1	TGTGCCAGCTACAATAAGGGGGCCTGGAGGAATGAGCAGTTCTTC	CASYNKGAWRNEQFF
-	TRBJ2-2	-	TRBV7-2	TGTGCCAGCAGCTTAACTCAAGATACCGGGGAGCTGTTTTTT	CASSLTQDTGELFF
-	TRBJ2-2	-	TRBV7-3	TGTGCCAGCAGCTTAGGCCTAGCTGCCGGGGAGCTGTTTTTT	CASSLGLAAGELFF
-	TRBJ2-7	-	TRBV3-1/TRBV3-2	TGTGCCAGCAGCCAAGGGGGGGTGGGGGAGCAGTACTTC	CASSQGGVGEQYF
-	TRBJ2-5	TRBD2	TRBV19	TGTGCCAGTAGTATCCGCGGGAGTGTGGAGACCCAGTACTTC	CASSIRGSVETQYF
-	TRBJ1-5	-	TRBV6-5	TGTGCCAGCAGAACTGGGTTGGGACAGCCCCAGCATTTT	CASRTGLGQPQHF
-	TRBJ2-5	-	TRBV7-2	TGTGCCAGCAGCTTAGGGATAGAGGTAGAGACCCAGTACTTC	CASSLGIEVETQYF
-	TRBJ1-3	-	TRBV10-3	TGTGCCATCAGTGAGGATTCGGTGTCTGGAAACACCATATATTTT	CAISEDSVSGNTIYF
-	TRBJ2-5	-	TRBV6-2/TRBV6-3	TGTGCCAGCAGTTACCTGGGGGTCGGAGAGACCCAGTACTTC	CASSYLGVGETQYF
-	TRBJ1-1	-	TRBV5-1	TGCGCCAGCAGTTCCACCGTGAACTCGAACACTGAAGCTTTCTTT	CASSSTVNSNTEAFF
-	TRBJ1-2	-	TRBV5-1	TGCGCCAGCAGCATGGGGGCCCGGGGCTATGGCTACACCTTC	CASSMGARGYGYTF
-	TRBJ2-3	TRBD2	TRBV5-1	TGCGCCAGCAGCCCTGGGGTAGCGGGGGGCACAGATACGCAGTATTTT	CASSPGVAGGTDTQYF
-	TRBJ1-4	-	TRBV7-2	TGTGCCAGCAGCCTGCCACCGGGAGAAAAACTGTTTTTT	CASSLPPGEKLFF
-	TRBJ2-5	TRBD2	TRBV5-5	TGTGCCAGCAGCCAGACTAGCGCTGAGACCCAGTACTTC	CASSQTSAETQYF
-	TRBJ2-3	-	TRBV6-5	TGTGCCAGCAGTTCTAGCACAGATACGCAGTATTTT	CASSSSTDTQYF
-	TRBJ1-1	-	TRBV3-1/TRBV3-2	TGTGCCAGCAGCCATGCGGGCCGAAATTTCGAAGCTTTCTTT	CASSHAGRNFEAFF
-	TRBJ2-1	-	TRBV19	TGTGCCAGTAGTGCCTGGATGGAACAAATCTCCTACAATGAGCAGTTCTTC	CASSAWMEQISYNEQFF
few	TRBJ2-1	TRBD2	TRBV6-2/TRBV6-3	TGTGCCAGCAGTTTAATAGCGGGAACCTACAATGAGCAGTTCTTC	CASSLIAGTYNEQFF
few	TRBJ2-2	-	TRBV4-1	TGCGCCAGCAGCCAAAGGACTCCGAACACCGGGGAGCTGTTTTTT	CASSQRTPNTGELFF
-	TRBJ1-2	TRBD1	TRBV18	TGTGCCAGCTCACCACCGGGGACAGGGGGCTATGGCTACACCTTC	CASSPPGTGGYGYTF
-	TRBJ2-2	TRBD2	TRBV6-2/TRBV6-3	TGTGCCAGCAGTGGGACTAGCGGGGGACCAGGGACCGGGGAGCTGTTTTTT	CASSGTSGGPGTGELFF
-	TRBJ2-6	TRBD1	TRBV5-4	TGTGCCAGCAGCGGAACAGGGGATTACTCCTCTGGGGCCAACGTCCTGACTTTC	CASSGTGDYSSGANVLTF
few	TRBJ2-7	-	TRBV7-2	TGTGCCAGCACCCCGGACCTCTACGAGCAGTACTTC	CASTPDLYEQYF
-	TRBJ2-2	-	TRBV11-3	TGTGCCAGCAGCTTAGGACAGCGCACCGGGGAGCTGTTTTTT	CASSLGQRTGELFF
-	TRBJ1-6	TRBD1	TRBV19	TGTGCCAGTAGTCCGGAGACAGGGTGGAATTCACCCCTCCACTTT	CASSPETGWNSPLHF
-	TRBJ1-6	-	TRBV5-5	TGTGCCAGCAGCTTGATGGGGGACTCCAGTTCACCCCTCCACTTT	CASSLMGDSSSPLHF
once	TRBJ1-2	-	TRBV19	TGTGCCAGTAGTCTAACAGGGAACTATGGCTACACCTTC	CASSLTGNYGYTF
-	TRBJ1-1	-	TRBV5-6	TGTGCCAGCAGCTCACAGGGTTGGGTCACTGAAGCTTTCTTT	CASSSQGWVTEAFF
-	TRBJ1-5	-	TRBV2	TGTGCCAGCAGTGTGGAAAGGGGAGGCAATCAGCCCCAGCATTTT	CASSVERGGNQPQHF
-	TRBJ2-4	-	TRBV7-9	TGTGCCAGCAGCTTATTGGGGCACGGGGAGCCGAAAAACATTCAGTACTTC	CASSLLGHGEPKNIQYF
-	TRBJ1-2	-	TRBV5-4	TGTGCCAGCAGCTTGGGACAACGCTACACCTTC	CASSLGQRYTF
-	TRBJ1-2	-	TRBV6-2/TRBV6-3	TGTGCCAGCAGTAGGGTAGGGACGCAAGGCTACACCTTC	CASSRVGTQGYTF
-	TRBJ2-5	TRBD1	TRBV25-1	TGTGCCAGCAGTGCCCAGGGGGCCTGGGAGACCCAGTACTTC	CASSAQGAWETQYF
-	TRBJ2-1	-	TRBV5-1	TGCGCCAGCAGCTTGGGTAGGGTATTATACAATGAGCAGTTCTTC	CASSLGRVLYNEQFF
once	TRBJ2-3	TRBD1	TRBV6-2/TRBV6-3	TGTGCCAGCAGTTACCTAACAGGGGCAGATACGCAGTATTTT	CASSYLTGADTQYF
-	TRBJ1-3	-	TRBV11-3	TGTGCCAGCAGCTTAGGTACCGGGGCAGTCGGAAACACCATATATTTT	CASSLGTGAVGNTIYF
-	TRBJ2-3	-	TRBV5-4	TGTGCCAGCAGCCCCAGGGGAGGGGGAGATACGCAGTATTTT	CASSPRGGGDTQYF
few	TRBJ2-2	TRBD2	TRBV19	TGTGCCAGTTCCTCCGGGACTAGCGAGCCGGAGCTGTTTTTT	CASSSGTSEPELFF
-	TRBJ1-2	TRBD1	TRBV18	TGTGCCAGCTCACCGGACAGGGTATATGGCTACACCTTC	CASSPDRVYGYTF
-	TRBJ2-4	-	TRBV5-1	TGCGCCAGCAGCCTTTCTATGGGGGTTGCCAAAAACATTCAGTACTTC	CASSLSMGVAKNIQYF
-	TRBJ2-3	TRBD2	TRBV5-1	TGCGCCAGCAGCTCCGTGGTGAGGGCGGGAGGCCTCACAGATACGCAGTATTTT	CASSSVVRAGGLTDTQYF
-	TRBJ2-1	TRBD2	TRBV2	TGTGCCAGCAGTGGACTAGCCGAGCAGTTCTTC	CASSGLAEQFF
-	TRBJ2-5	-	TRBV6-5	TGTGCCAGCATCGGCAGTAAAGGGTCGACCCAGTACTTC	CASIGSKGSTQYF
-	TRBJ2-7	TRBD1	TRBV20-1	TGCAGTGCTAGTTTGGGACAGGGGTCCTACGAGCAGTACTTC	CSASLGQGSYEQYF
-	TRBJ2-2	-	TRBV5-1	TGCGCCAGCACCCTTCGGACAGCTAACACCGGGGAGCTGTTTTTT	CASTLRTANTGELFF
-	TRBJ1-2	-	TRBV6-2/TRBV6-3	TGTGCCAGCAGTAACACAGGGAGTGGCTACACCTTC	CASSNTGSGYTF
-	TRBJ2-1	TRBD2	TRBV9	TGTGCCAGCAGCGTAGGAGGGAGGGGTGCCTACAATGAGCAGTTCTTC	CASSVGGRGAYNEQFF
-	TRBJ1-2	-	TRBV7-9	TGTGCCAGCAGCTTAAGGGCGGGTGTAGGACCCTTCACCTTC	CASSLRAGVGPFTF
few	TRBJ2-3	-	TRBV14	TGTGCCAGCAGCGACAGCACAGATACGCAGTATTTT	CASSDSTDTQYF
-	TRBJ1-1	-	TRBV12-3/TRBV12-4	TGTGCCAGCAGTTCCGACAGGAACACTGAAGCTTTCTTT	CASSSDRNTEAFF
-	TRBJ2-2	-	TRBV3-1/TRBV3-2	TGTGCCAGCAGCCAAGGGGCTAGCCTATTCACCGGGGAGCTGTTTTTT	CASSQGASLFTGELFF
few	TRBJ2-7	-	TRBV19	TGTGCCAGTAGCGTACAGGGACTACTGCGCGAGCAGTACTTC	CASSVQGLLREQYF
-	TRBJ2-1	-	TRBV5-1	TGCGCCAGCAGCGGACGGACGAGGGTCGAGCAGTTCTTC	CASSGRTRVEQFF
-	TRBJ2-1	TRBD1	TRBV10-3	TGTGCCATCAGGCACCCCACAGGGGACCTCAATGAGCAGTTCTTC	CAIRHPTGDLNEQFF
-	TRBJ1-5	TRBD1	TRBV6-6	TGTGCCAGAACAGGGGCAGGTCAGCCCCAGCATTTT	CARTGAGQPQHF